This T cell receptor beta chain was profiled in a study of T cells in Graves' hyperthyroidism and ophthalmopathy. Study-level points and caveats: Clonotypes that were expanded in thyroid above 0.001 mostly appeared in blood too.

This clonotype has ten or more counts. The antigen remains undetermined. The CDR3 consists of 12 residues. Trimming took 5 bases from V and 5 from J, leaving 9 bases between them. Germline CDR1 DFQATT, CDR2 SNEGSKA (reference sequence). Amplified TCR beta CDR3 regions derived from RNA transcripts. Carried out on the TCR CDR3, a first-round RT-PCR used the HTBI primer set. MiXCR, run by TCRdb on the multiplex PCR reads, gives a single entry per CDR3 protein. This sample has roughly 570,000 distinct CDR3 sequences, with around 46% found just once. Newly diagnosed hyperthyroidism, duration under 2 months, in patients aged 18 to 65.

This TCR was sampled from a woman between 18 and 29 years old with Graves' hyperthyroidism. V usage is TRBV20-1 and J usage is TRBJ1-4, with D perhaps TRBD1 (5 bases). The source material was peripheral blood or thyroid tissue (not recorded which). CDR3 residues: CSASGPNEKLFF. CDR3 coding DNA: TGCAGTGCTTCGGGGCCAAATGAAAAACTGTTTTTT.